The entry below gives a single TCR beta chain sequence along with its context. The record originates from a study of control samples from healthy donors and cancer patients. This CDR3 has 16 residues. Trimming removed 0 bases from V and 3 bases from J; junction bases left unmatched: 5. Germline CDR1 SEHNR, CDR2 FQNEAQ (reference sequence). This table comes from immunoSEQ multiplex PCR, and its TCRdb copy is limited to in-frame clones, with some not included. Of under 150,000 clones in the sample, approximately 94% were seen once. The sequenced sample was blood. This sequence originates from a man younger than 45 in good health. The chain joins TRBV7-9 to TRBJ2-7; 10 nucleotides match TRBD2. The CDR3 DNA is TGTGCCAGCAGCTTAGCCAAGCGGGGGGGCCTCTACGAGCAGTACTTC. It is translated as CASSLAKRGGLYEQYF.